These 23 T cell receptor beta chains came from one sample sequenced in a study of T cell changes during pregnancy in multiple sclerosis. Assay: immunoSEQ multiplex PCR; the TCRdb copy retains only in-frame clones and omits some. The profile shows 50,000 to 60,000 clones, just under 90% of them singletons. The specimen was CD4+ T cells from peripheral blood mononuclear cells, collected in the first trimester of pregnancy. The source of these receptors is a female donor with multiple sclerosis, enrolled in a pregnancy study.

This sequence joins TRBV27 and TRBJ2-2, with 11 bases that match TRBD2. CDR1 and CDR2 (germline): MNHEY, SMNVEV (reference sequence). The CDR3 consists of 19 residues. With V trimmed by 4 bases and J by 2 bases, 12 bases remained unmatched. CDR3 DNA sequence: TGTGCCAGCAGTTGGTGGCTAGCGGGAGGCTCAACTAACACCGGGGAGCTGTTTTTT. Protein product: CASSWWLAGGSTNTGELFF.

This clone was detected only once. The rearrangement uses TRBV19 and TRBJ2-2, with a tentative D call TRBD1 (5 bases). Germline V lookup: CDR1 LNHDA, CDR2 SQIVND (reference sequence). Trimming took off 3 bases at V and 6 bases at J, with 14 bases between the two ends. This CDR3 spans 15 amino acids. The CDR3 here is CASSIRQGGAGELFF. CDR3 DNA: TGTGCCAGTAGTATTCGCCAGGGTGGAGCCGGGGAGCTGTTTTTT.

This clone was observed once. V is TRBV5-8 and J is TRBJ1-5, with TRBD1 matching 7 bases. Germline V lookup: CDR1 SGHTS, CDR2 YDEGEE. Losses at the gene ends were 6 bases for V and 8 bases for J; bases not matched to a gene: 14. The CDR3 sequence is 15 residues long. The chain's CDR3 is CASIPPGQIIKPQHF. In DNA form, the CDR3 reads TGTGCCAGCATCCCGCCGGGACAGATTATCAAGCCCCAGCATTTT.

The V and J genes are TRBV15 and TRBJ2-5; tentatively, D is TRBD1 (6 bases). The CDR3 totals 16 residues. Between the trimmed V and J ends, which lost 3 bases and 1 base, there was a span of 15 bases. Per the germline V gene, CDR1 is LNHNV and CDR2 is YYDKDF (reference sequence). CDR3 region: CATSRLPTGIQETQYF. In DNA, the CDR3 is TGTGCCACCAGCAGGCTCCCGACAGGCATCCAAGAGACCCAGTACTTC.

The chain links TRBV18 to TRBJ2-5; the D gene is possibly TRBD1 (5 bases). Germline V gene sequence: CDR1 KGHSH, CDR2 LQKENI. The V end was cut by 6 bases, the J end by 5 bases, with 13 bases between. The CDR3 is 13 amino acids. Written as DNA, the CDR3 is TGTGCCAGCTCCTCAGGGCTCAAGGAGACCCAGTACTTC. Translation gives CASSSGLKETQYF.

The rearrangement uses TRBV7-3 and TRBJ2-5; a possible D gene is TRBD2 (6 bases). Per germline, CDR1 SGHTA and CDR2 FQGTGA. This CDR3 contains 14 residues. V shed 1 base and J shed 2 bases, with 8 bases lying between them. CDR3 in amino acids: CASSLNGGQETQYF. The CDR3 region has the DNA TGTGCCAGCAGCTTAAACGGGGGACAAGAGACCCAGTACTTC. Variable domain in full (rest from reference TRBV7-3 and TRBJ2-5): GAGVSQTPSNKVTEKGKYVELRCDPISGHTALYWYRQSLGQGPEFLIYFQGTGAADDSGLPNDRFFAVRPEGSVSTLKIQRTERGDSAVYLCASSLNGGQETQYFGPGTRLLVL.

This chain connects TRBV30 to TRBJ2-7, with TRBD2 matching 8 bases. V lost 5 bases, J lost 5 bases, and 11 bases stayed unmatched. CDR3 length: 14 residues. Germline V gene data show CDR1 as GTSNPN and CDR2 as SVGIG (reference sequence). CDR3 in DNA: TGTGCCTGGCGAGCCGGCGGGAGGCAACACGAGCAGTACTTC. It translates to CAWRAGGRQHEQYF.

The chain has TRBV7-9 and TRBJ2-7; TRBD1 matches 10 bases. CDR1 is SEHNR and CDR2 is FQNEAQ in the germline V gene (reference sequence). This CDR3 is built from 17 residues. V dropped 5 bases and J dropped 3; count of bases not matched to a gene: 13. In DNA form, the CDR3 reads TGTGCCAGCAGCCCCCACCGAGGGACAGGGGAAATCTACGAGCAGTACTTC. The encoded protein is CASSPHRGTGEIYEQYF. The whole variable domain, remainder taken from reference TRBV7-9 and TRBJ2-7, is DTGVSQNPRHKITKRGQNVTFRCDPISEHNRLYWYRQTLGQGPEFLTYFQNEAQLEKSRLLSDRFSAERPKGSFSTLEIQRTEQGDSAMYLCASSPHRGTGEIYEQYFGPGTRLTVT.

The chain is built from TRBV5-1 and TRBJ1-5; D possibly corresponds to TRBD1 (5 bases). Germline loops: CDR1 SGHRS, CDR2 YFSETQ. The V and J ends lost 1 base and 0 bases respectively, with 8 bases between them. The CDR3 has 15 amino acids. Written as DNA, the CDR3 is TGCGCCAGCAGCTTGTCGGGGGATAGCAATCAGCCCCAGCATTTT. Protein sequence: CASSLSGDSNQPQHF.

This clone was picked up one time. The CDR3: CASRAGTRRLEQYF. CDR3 bases: TGTGCCAGCAGAGCCGGGACTAGAAGGCTTGAGCAGTACTTC. The V gene is TRBV28, the J gene TRBJ2-7; TRBD2 agrees at 8 bases. The V segment lost 6 bases and the J segment 7 bases; nucleotides outside the gene matches: 11. Germline CDR1 is MDHEN and CDR2 is SYDVKM. The CDR3 runs 14 residues.

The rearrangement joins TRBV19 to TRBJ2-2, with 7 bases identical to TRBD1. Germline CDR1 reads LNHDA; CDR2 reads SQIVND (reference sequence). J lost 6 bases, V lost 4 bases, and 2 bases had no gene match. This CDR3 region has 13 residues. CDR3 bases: TGTGCCAGTAGTACCCAGGGGGCCGGGGAGCTGTTTTTT. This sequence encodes CASSTQGAGELFF.

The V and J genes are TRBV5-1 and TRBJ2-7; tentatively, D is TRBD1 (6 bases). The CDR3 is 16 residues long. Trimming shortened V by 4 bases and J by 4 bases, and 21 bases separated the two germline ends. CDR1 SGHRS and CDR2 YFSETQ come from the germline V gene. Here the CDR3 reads CASSHILRGQRYEQYF. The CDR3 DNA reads TGCGCCAGCAGCCACATACTCAGAGGACAGAGGTACGAGCAGTACTTC.

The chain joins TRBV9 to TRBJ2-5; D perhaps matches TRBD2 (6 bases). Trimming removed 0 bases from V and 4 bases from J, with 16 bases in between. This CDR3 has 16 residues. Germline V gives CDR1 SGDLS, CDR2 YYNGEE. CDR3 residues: CASSVAPDGGRETQYF. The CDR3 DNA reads TGTGCCAGCAGCGTAGCCCCAGACGGGGGACGAGAGACCCAGTACTTC.

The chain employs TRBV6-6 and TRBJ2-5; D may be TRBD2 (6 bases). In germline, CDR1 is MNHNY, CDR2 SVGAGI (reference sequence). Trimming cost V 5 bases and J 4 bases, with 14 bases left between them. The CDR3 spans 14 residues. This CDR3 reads CASSLMTSVETQYF. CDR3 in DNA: TGTGCCAGCAGTCTAATGACTAGTGTAGAGACCCAGTACTTC.

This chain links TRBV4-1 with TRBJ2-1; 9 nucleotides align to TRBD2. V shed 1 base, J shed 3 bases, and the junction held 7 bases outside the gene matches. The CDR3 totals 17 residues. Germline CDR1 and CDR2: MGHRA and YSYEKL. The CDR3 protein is CASSQGERGDLYNEQFF. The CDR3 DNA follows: TGCGCCAGCAGCCAAGGAGAGCGGGGGGATCTCTACAATGAGCAGTTCTTC.

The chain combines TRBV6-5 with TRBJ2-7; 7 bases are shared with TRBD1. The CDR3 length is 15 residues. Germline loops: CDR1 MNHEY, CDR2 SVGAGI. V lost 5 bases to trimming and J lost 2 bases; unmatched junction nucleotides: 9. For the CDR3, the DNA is TGTGCCAGCAGTACGGGACAGTTTTCGACCTACGAGCAGTACTTC. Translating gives CASSTGQFSTYEQYF.

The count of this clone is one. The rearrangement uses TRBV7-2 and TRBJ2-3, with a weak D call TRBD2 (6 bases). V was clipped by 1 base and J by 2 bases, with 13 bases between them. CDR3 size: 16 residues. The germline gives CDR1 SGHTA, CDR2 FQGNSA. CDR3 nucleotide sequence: TGTGCCAGCAGCTTAGAGAGCGGGCTTTCCACAGATACGCAGTATTTT. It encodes CASSLESGLSTDTQYF.

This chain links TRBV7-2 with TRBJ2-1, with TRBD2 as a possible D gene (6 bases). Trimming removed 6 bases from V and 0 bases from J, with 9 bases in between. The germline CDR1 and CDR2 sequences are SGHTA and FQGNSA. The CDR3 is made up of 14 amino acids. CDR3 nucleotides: TGTGCCAGCAGTTTGCGGGACTCCTACAATGAGCAGTTCTTC. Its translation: CASSLRDSYNEQFF.

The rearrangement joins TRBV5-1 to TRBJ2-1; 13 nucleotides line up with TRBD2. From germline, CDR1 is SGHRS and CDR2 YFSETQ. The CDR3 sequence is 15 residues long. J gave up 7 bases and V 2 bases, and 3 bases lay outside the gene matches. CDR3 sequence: CASSFTSGRENEQFF. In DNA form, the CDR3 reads TGCGCCAGCAGCTTTACTAGCGGGAGGGAAAATGAGCAGTTCTTC.

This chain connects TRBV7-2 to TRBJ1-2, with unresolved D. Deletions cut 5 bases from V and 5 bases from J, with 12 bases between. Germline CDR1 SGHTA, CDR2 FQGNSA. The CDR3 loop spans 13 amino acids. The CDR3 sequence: CASSRRGEYGYTF. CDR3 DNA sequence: TGTGCCAGCAGCCGCCGGGGAGAGTATGGCTACACCTTC.

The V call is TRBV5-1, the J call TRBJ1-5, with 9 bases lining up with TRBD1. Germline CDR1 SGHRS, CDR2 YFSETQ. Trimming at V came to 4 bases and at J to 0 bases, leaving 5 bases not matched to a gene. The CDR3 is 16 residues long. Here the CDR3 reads CASSLQGADSNQPQHF. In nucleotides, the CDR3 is TGCGCCAGCAGCCTACAGGGGGCAGATAGCAATCAGCCCCAGCATTTT.

CDR3 sequence: CASRPSGSYEQYF. In DNA form, the CDR3 reads TGTGCCAGCAGGCCTAGCGGGAGCTACGAGCAGTACTTC. The chain uses TRBV27 and TRBJ2-7, with 10 bases that match TRBD2. The CDR3 is 13 amino acids. Germline trimming cut 6 bases from V and 3 bases from J; bases unmatched to any gene: 2. Germline V lookup: CDR1 MNHEY, CDR2 SMNVEV (reference sequence).

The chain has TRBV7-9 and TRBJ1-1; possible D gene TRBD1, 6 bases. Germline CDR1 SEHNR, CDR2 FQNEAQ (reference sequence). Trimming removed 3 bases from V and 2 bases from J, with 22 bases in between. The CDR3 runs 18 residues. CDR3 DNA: TGTGCCAGCAGCTTTGGCCAACGCTTAGGGACAACCAACACTGAAGCTTTCTTT. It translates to CASSFGQRLGTTNTEAFF.